This TCR beta chain was recovered during a study of shared clonotypes between healthy human individuals. Overall study: Donors had three CD4 naive, three CD4 memory, two CD8 naive and one CD8 memory plate apiece.

Sequenced by immunoSEQ multiplex PCR; TCRdb stores in-frame clones only, minus some. The repertoire includes 550,000 to 800,000 clones, roughly 87% of them detected once, and about a third sits in the top ten. V was pared by 7 bases and J by 0 bases, with 10 bases between. The CDR3 is made up of 13 amino acids. Germline lookup yields CDR1 ENHRY and CDR2 SYGVKD. V is TRBV10-3 and J is TRBJ2-7; a weak D match, TRBD2 (5 bases). This sequence originates from a man aged 18 to 29 in good health. Some clones in this sample may be carry-over from other donors' samples. The sequenced sample consisted of memory CD8+ T cells from PBMCs. This sample's subset: CD45RO+ cells pooled with CCR7-negative TemRA cells. CDR3 coding DNA: TGTGCCATCAAAGTAGGGAGCTCCTACGAGCAGTACTTC. Translating gives CAIKVGSSYEQYF.